The 21 T cell receptor beta chains in this list originate from one sample, sequenced in a study of blood T cell repertoires in COVID-19. The protocol was immunoSEQ multiplex PCR, while the TCRdb copy is restricted to in-frame clones and leaves out a portion. The repertoire holds around 270,000 clones, roughly 80% seen once, with 15% to 17% in the top ten. Sample: peripheral blood. The receptors come from a person between 65 and 80 years old with COVID-19, enrolled during active disease.

This sequence joins TRBV7-2 and TRBJ2-7; 11 positions match TRBD1. There are 12 residues in the CDR3. The germline V gene encodes CDR1 SGHTA and CDR2 FQGNSA. The trim removed 4 bases at V and 12 bases at J, leaving 5 bases unmatched. CDR3 amino acids: CASSYGQGALYF. The CDR3, as DNA: TGTGCCAGCAGCTACGGACAGGGGGCACTGTACTTC.

This clone has ten or more counts. The chain couples TRBV3-1 (or the pseudogene TRBV3-2) to TRBJ2-3, with 11 positions matching TRBD2. The CDR3 is 15 amino acids. Trimming at V came to 4 bases and at J to 6 bases, leaving 6 bases not matched to a gene. CDR1 and CDR2 from the germline V gene are LGHDT and YNNKEL (reference sequence). The CDR3 sequence: CASSLLAGGPDTQYF. For the CDR3, the DNA is TGTGCCAGCAGCCTATTAGCGGGAGGGCCCGATACGCAGTATTTT.

The chain employs TRBV27 and TRBJ2-7; 8 nucleotides agree with TRBD1. This CDR3 is built from 17 residues. The germline V gene encodes CDR1 MNHEY and CDR2 SMNVEV (reference sequence). The junction had 14 bases not matched to a gene; V was cut back by 5 bases and J by 2 bases. CDR3 coding DNA: TGTGCCAGCAGTCCGACCCCGGGCAGGGGGCTCGCCTACGAGCAGTACTTC. This gives the protein CASSPTPGRGLAYEQYF.

The rearrangement joins TRBV6-6 to TRBJ2-1; 10 bases fit TRBD2. The trim removed 6 bases at V and 5 bases at J, leaving 7 bases unmatched. The CDR3 is made up of 15 amino acids. Germline CDR1 MNHNY, CDR2 SVGAGI (reference sequence). The CDR3 here is CASSQRLAGDNEQFF. The CDR3 nucleotides read TGTGCCAGCAGCCAAAGACTAGCGGGTGACAATGAGCAGTTCTTC.

As for this clone: The same CDR3 can be traced to other DNA sequences in this sample. J is TRBJ1-4 and V is TRBV27; 7 nucleotides match TRBD1. CDR3 length: 13 amino acids. V lost 6 bases, J lost 6 bases, and 4 bases stayed unmatched. Germline CDR1 reads MNHEY; CDR2 reads SMNVEV (reference sequence). This CDR3 reads CASRGQGDEKLFF. DNA for the CDR3: TGTGCCAGCAGGGGGCAGGGGGATGAAAAACTGTTTTTT.

The genes are TRBV6-2 or TRBV6-3 and TRBJ1-5; 11 bases align to TRBD1. The CDR3 consists of 16 residues. V was clipped by 5 bases and J by 7 bases; unmatched bases: 10. Germline-derived CDR1 and CDR2 are MNHEY and SVGEGT. CDR3 sequence reads: CASSMGQGVRRQPQHF. The DNA for the CDR3 is TGTGCCAGCAGTATGGGACAGGGGGTCCGTAGGCAGCCCCAGCATTTT.

The chain combines TRBV6-5 with TRBJ2-5, with TRBD1 identical over 9 bases. Per the germline V gene, CDR1 is MNHEY and CDR2 is SVGAGI. Trimming removed 8 bases from V and 2 bases from J; junction bases left unmatched: 6. CDR3 size: 14 residues. The CDR3 spells CASRDRVPQETQYF. The CDR3, as DNA: TGTGCCAGCCGGGACAGGGTCCCGCAAGAGACCCAGTACTTC.

The chain is built from TRBV5-1 and TRBJ2-5, with a possible D match to TRBD2 (6 bases). V was pared by 4 bases and J by 3 bases, with 16 bases between. CDR1 is SGHRS and CDR2 is YFSETQ in the germline V gene. This CDR3 has 15 residues. CDR3: CASSNPRGNEETQYF. The DNA of the CDR3 is TGCGCCAGCAGCAACCCGCGGGGCAACGAAGAGACCCAGTACTTC.

This CDR3 reads CASSSGTVVTDTQYF. The DNA for the CDR3 is TGTGCCAGCAGTTCCGGTACGGTTGTCACAGATACGCAGTATTTT. This chain uses TRBV5-5 with TRBJ2-3, with no clear D. CDR3 length equals 15 residues. Germline V CDR1 and CDR2: SGHKS, YYEKEE (reference sequence). Between the trimmed V and J ends, which lost 5 bases and 2 bases, there was a span of 15 bases.

This chain uses TRBV6-5 with TRBJ1-2; TRBD1 agrees at 7 bases. V gave up 7 bases and J gave up 0 bases; unmatched junction bases: 5. The CDR3 extends over 14 amino acids. CDR1 and CDR2 from the germline V gene are MNHEY and SVGAGI. The CDR3 region is CASKQDRTNYGYTF. The CDR3 DNA reads TGTGCCAGCAAACAGGACAGGACTAACTATGGCTACACCTTC.

This sequence joins TRBV2 and TRBJ2-7; weak D call: TRBD1 (5 bases). This CDR3 spans 12 amino acids. CDR1 and CDR2 (germline): SNHLY, FYNNEI. The V end was cut by 7 bases, the J end by 3 bases, with 10 bases between. The CDR3 DNA follows: TGTGCCAGCAAACAGGTTCTCTACGAGCAGTACTTC. Translated, it gives CASKQVLYEQYF. Using reference TRBV2 and TRBJ2-7 for the parts outside the CDR3, the full variable domain is EPEVTQTPSHQVTQMGQEVILRCVPISNHLYFYWYRQILGQKVEFLVSFYNNEISEKSEIFDDQFSVERPDGSNFTLKIRSTKLEDSAMYFCASKQVLYEQYFGPGTRLTVT.

The chain joins TRBV5-4 to TRBJ2-3, with D possibly matching TRBD2 (7 bases). CDR3 length equals 15 residues. Trimming removed 4 bases at V and 5 bases at J, with 17 bases between. The V gene's germline CDR1 is SGHNT and CDR2 YYREEE (reference sequence). CDR3 DNA sequence: TGTGCCAGCAGCGAGGGAGGGGGGGCAGGAGATACGCAGTATTTT. Translation gives CASSEGGGAGDTQYF.

The chain carries TRBV7-2 and TRBJ2-6; D possibly corresponds to TRBD1 (5 bases). Trimming shortened V by 5 bases and J by 4 bases, and 12 bases separated the two germline ends. Germline CDR1 SGHTA, CDR2 FQGNSA. This CDR3 comprises 15 residues. The CDR3 DNA follows: TGTGCCAGCAGCGCCAGGGTGGCGGGGGCCAACGTCCTGACTTTC. Translated, it gives CASSARVAGANVLTF.

The J gene is TRBJ2-5, the V gene TRBV11-1; D unclear. V was trimmed by 1 base and J by 2 bases, leaving 5 bases between them. CDR1 is SGHAT, CDR2 FQDESV, per germline (reference sequence). This CDR3 is 13 amino acids long. CDR3 bases: TGTGCCAGCAGCTTAGGCAGACAAGAGACCCAGTACTTC. Protein sequence: CASSLGRQETQYF.

The V call is TRBV6-1, the J call TRBJ2-2, with 12 bases identical to TRBD2. Trimming at V came to 0 bases and at J to 7 bases, leaving 12 bases not matched to a gene. CDR1 MNHNS and CDR2 SASEGT come from the germline V gene. The CDR3 has 19 amino acids. The DNA of the CDR3 is TGTGCCAGCAGTGAAGCGCTAGGACTAGCGGGGATCCCGGGCGGGGAGCTGTTTTTT. Its protein product is CASSEALGLAGIPGGELFF.

This chain joins TRBV11-2 and TRBJ1-1, with a weak D call TRBD1 (5 bases). V lost 2 bases and J 1 base, leaving 8 bases between the germline ends. CDR3 length: 14 amino acids. Per the germline V gene, CDR1 is SGHAT and CDR2 is FQNNGV. The CDR3 loop is CASSLRGANTEAFF. CDR3 nucleotides: TGTGCCAGCAGCTTACGTGGGGCGAACACTGAAGCTTTCTTT.

The table lists this clone with a few counts. This CDR3 is also generated by other DNA sequences in the sample. This sequence joins TRBV3-1 (or the pseudogene TRBV3-2) and TRBJ1-2; D is possibly TRBD1 (6 bases). The CDR3 contains 11 residues. V was clipped by 4 bases and J by 7 bases, with 7 bases between them. Germline CDR1 and CDR2: LGHDT and YNNKEL (reference sequence). For the CDR3, the DNA is TGTGCCAGCAGCCCAGGGGTTGGCTACACCTTC. Its protein is CASSPGVGYTF.

The chain joins TRBV4-2 to TRBJ2-2, with TRBD2 identical over 9 bases. This CDR3 is built from 15 residues. Trimming removed 4 bases from V and 5 bases from J; junction bases left unmatched: 5. Germline V CDR1 and CDR2: LGHNA, YNFKEQ. CDR3 residues: CASSRLAGGTGELFF. In DNA form, the CDR3 reads TGTGCCAGCAGCCGCCTGGCGGGAGGGACCGGGGAGCTGTTTTTT.

The sample holds a few counts of this clone. This sequence joins TRBV18 and TRBJ1-5, with a weak D call TRBD1 (5 bases). V was clipped by 4 bases and J by 3 bases, with 22 bases between them. This CDR3 comprises 18 residues. The V gene's germline CDR1 is KGHSH and CDR2 LQKENI. The CDR3 nucleotides are TGTGCCAGCTCACGAACCGTGGGGGGAACTTTAGCCAATCAGCCCCAGCATTTT. It is translated as CASSRTVGGTLANQPQHF.

The genes are TRBV11-2 and TRBJ1-1; D gene uncertain. Germline assignment: CDR1 SGHAT and CDR2 FQNNGV. Deletions cut 5 bases from V and 1 base from J, with 14 bases between. The CDR3 spans 15 residues. The CDR3 nucleotides are TGTGCCAGCAGCGCCGTTTTTCACAGGAACACTGAAGCTTTCTTT. Protein product: CASSAVFHRNTEAFF.

The count of this clone is one. The chain has TRBV28 and TRBJ1-1, with 10 bases that match TRBD1. CDR1 and CDR2 from the germline V gene are MDHEN and SYDVKM. The length of the CDR3 is 15 residues. After removal of 5 bases from V and 6 bases from J, the junction contained 9 bases not matched to a gene. The CDR3 protein is CASSPPTGGAPEAFF. Here the CDR3 DNA reads TGTGCCAGCAGTCCACCGACAGGGGGCGCGCCTGAAGCTTTCTTT.